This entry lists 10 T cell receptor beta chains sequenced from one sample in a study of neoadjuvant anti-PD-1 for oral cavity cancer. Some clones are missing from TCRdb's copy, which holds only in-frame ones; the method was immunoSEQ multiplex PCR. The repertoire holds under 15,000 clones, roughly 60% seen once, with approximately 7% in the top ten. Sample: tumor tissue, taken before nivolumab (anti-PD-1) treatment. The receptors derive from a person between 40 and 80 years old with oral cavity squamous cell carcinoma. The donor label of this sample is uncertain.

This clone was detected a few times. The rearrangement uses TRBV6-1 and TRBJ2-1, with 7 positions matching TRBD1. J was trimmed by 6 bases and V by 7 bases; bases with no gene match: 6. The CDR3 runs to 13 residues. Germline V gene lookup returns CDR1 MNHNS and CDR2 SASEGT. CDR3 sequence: CASKLGGRNEQFF. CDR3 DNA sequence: TGTGCCAGCAAATTAGGGGGCCGCAATGAGCAGTTCTTC.

The CDR3 protein is CASSSPIGGGETQYF. In DNA, the CDR3 is TGTGCCAGCAGTTCCCCTATAGGGGGAGGAGAGACCCAGTACTTC. The chain employs TRBV6-5 and TRBJ2-5; tentatively, D is TRBD1 or TRBD2 (6 bases each). The CDR3 has 15 amino acids. Germline-derived CDR1 and CDR2 are MNHEY and SVGAGI. V was pared by 4 bases and J by 4 bases, with 16 bases between.

CDR3 protein: CASSPGTGDYNEQFF. The CDR3 nucleotides are TGTGCCAGCTCACCAGGGACAGGGGACTACAATGAGCAGTTCTTC. This chain links TRBV18 with TRBJ2-1; 10 bases map to TRBD1. This CDR3 spans 15 amino acids. Trimming removed 2 bases from V and 3 bases from J; junction bases left unmatched: 1. Germline V gives CDR1 KGHSH, CDR2 LQKENI.

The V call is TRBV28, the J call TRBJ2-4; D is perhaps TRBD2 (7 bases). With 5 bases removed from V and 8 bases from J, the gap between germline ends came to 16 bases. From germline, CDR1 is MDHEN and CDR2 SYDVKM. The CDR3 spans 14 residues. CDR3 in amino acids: CASSRMGGADIQYF. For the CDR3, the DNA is TGTGCCAGCAGTCGCATGGGGGGGGCGGACATTCAGTACTTC.

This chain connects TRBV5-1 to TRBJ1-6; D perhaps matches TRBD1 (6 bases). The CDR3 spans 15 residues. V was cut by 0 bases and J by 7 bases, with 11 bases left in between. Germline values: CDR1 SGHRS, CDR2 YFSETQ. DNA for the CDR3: TGCGCCAGCAGCTTGGATGGCAGGGGCAATTCACCCCTCCACTTT. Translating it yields CASSLDGRGNSPLHF.

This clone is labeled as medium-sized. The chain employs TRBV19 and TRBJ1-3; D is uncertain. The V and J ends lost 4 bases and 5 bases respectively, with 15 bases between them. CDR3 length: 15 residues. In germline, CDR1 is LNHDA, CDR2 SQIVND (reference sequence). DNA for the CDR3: TGTGCCAGTAGTAGAACACCTCGGATCCGAAACACCATATATTTT. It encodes CASSRTPRIRNTIYF.

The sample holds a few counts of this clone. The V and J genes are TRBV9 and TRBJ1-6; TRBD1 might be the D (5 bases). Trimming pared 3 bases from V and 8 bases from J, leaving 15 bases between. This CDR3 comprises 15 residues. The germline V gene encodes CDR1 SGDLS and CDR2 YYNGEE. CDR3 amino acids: CASSAKGVGDSPLHF. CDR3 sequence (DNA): TGTGCCAGCAGCGCTAAAGGGGTGGGTGATTCACCCCTCCACTTT. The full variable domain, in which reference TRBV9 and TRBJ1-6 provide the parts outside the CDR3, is DSGVTQTPKHLITATGQRVTLRCSPRSGDLSVYWYQQSLDQGLQFLIQYYNGEERAKGNILERFSAQQFPDLHSELNLSSLELGDSALYFCASSAKGVGDSPLHFGNGTRLTVT.

The CDR3 sequence is CASTVRGAGKNIQYF. In nucleotides, the CDR3 is TGTGCCAGCACCGTGAGGGGGGCCGGAAAAAACATTCAGTACTTC. The chain joins TRBV2 to TRBJ2-4; tentatively, D is TRBD1 or TRBD2 (6 bases each). This CDR3 has 15 residues. Germline-derived CDR1 and CDR2 are SNHLY and FYNNEI. Deletions cut 7 bases from V and 4 bases from J, with 17 bases between.

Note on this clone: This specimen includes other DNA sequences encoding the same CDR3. This chain's CDR3 is CASSLSLNTEAFF. The CDR3 DNA is TGCGCCAGCAGCTTGTCACTGAACACTGAAGCTTTCTTT. This chain uses TRBV5-1 with TRBJ1-1; D uncertain. This CDR3 has 13 amino acids. Between the trimmed V and J ends, which lost 1 base and 0 bases, there was a span of 4 bases. Per germline, CDR1 SGHRS and CDR2 YFSETQ.

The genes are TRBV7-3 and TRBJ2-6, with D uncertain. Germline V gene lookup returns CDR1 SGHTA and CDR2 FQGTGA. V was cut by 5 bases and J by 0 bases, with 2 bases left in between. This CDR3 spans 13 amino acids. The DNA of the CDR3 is TGTGCCAGCAGCCCCTCTGGGGCCAACGTCCTGACTTTC. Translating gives CASSPSGANVLTF.